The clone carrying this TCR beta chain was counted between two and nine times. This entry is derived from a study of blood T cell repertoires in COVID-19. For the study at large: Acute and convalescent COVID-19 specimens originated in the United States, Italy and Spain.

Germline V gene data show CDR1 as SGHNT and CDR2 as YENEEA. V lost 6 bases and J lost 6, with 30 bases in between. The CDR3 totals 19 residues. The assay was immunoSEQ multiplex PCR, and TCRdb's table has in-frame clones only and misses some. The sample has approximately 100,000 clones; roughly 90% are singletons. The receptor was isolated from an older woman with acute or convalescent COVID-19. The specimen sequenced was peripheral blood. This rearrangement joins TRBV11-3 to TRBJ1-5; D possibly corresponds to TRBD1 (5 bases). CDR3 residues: CASSETQGDPFLKGQPQHF. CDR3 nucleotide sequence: TGTGCCAGCAGTGAGACTCAGGGTGACCCGTTTCTAAAAGGTCAGCCCCAGCATTTT.